Reported below is one T cell receptor beta chain. The time point: blood at routine non-recurrence follow-up after resection. Sequencing of whole RNA from tumor, nontumor lung or frozen PBMC involved no sorting. TCRdb recomputed calls from the 5' RACE reads with MiXCR, one row per CDR3 protein. The sample lists 45,000 to 65,000 distinct CDR3 sequences, 6.5% to 7.5% occurring once. These data belong to a study of spatial heterogeneity in lung cancer. The wider study: Detection consistently captured more beta-chain sequences than alpha-chain sequences. Each unique TCR and UMI combination was seen more than ten times on average in raw reads.

CDR1 and CDR2 from the germline V gene are LGHDT and YNNKEL (reference sequence). V dropped 2 bases and J dropped 2 bases, with 10 bases sitting between them. The CDR3 contains 14 residues. The sequence was collected from a female donor with early-stage non-small cell lung cancer. V gene TRBV3-1 combines with J gene TRBJ2-7; D not certain. The sample was PBMCs, taken at follow-up. CDR3 protein: CASSQWPGPYEQYF. The DNA for the CDR3 is TGTGCCAGCAGCCAATGGCCCGGGCCCTACGAGCAGTACTTC.